One sample yielded the 22 T cell receptor beta chains listed below, sequenced in a study of cytomegalovirus exposure and HLA in healthy donors. Researchers ran the PCR with 60 Vbeta and 13 Jbeta primers. Some clones are missing from TCRdb's copy, which holds only in-frame ones; the method was immunoSEQ multiplex PCR. Seen here are 120,000 or so clones, about 90% observed once, and the top ten hold more than 1.5%. Sequenced sample: PBMCs. These receptors were obtained from a man in his forties in good health and CMV-seronegative.

The gene calls are TRBV19 and TRBJ1-6, with 7 nucleotides matching TRBD1. This CDR3 is 13 amino acids long. Trimming cost V 10 bases and J 7 bases; bases outside gene matches: 7. Germline V gives CDR1 LNHDA, CDR2 SQIVND (reference sequence). CDR3 coding DNA: TGTGCCAATCTTCGGACAGGAAATTCACCCCTCCACTTT. This codes for CANLRTGNSPLHF.

The rearrangement joins TRBV28 to TRBJ1-4; D uncertain. Per the germline V gene, CDR1 is MDHEN and CDR2 is SYDVKM. Trimming removed 2 bases from V and 8 bases from J, with 12 bases in between. There are 14 residues in the CDR3. The DNA of the CDR3 is TGTGCCAGCAGTTTACGAGGGTACGGAGAAAAACTGTTTTTT. Amino acids: CASSLRGYGEKLFF.

This clone appeared a single time. The CDR3 nucleotides are TGTGCCAGCAGCCGCGAGGGGGCGGCGTATCAGCCCCAGCATTTT. Translated: CASSREGAAYQPQHF. This rearrangement joins TRBV7-9 to TRBJ1-5, with 7 bases matching TRBD1. The CDR3 has 15 amino acids. Germline loops: CDR1 SEHNR, CDR2 FQNEAQ (reference sequence). V shed 5 bases and J 5 bases; nucleotides not matched to a gene: 9. The variable domain in full, completed from reference TRBV7-9 and TRBJ1-5, reads DTGVSQNPRHKITKRGQNVTFRCDPISEHNRLYWYRQTLGQGPEFLTYFQNEAQLEKSRLLSDRFSAERPKGSFSTLEIQRTEQGDSAMYLCASSREGAAYQPQHFGDGTRLSIL.

The chain uses TRBV15 and TRBJ2-1; a possible D gene is TRBD2 (7 bases). Germline V gene lookup returns CDR1 LNHNV and CDR2 YYDKDF (reference sequence). Trimming shortened V by 4 bases and J by 8 bases, and 9 bases separated the two germline ends. The CDR3 is 12 amino acids. In DNA form, the CDR3 reads TGTGCCACCAGCAAGGGGGGGGATGAGCAGTTCTTC. Translated, it gives CATSKGGDEQFF.

CDR3 nucleotide sequence: TGTGCCAGCGTCACTAACACCGGGGAGCTGTTTTTT. Translating it yields CASVTNTGELFF. The chain links TRBV7-2 to TRBJ2-2; D remains unclear. The CDR3 is 12 amino acids. Trimming stripped 8 bases from V and 2 bases from J, with 6 bases between. Looked up from germline, CDR1 is SGHTA and CDR2 is FQGNSA.

The CDR3 region is CASSFILSVEAFF. The CDR3 region has the DNA TGTGCCAGCAGTTTCATTTTATCGGTTGAAGCTTTCTTT. The chain has TRBV28 and TRBJ1-1; no clear D gene. This CDR3 spans 13 amino acids. V shed 3 bases and J shed 7 bases, with 12 bases lying between them. Germline CDR1 is MDHEN and CDR2 is SYDVKM. Together with reference TRBV28 and TRBJ1-1, the CDR3 gives the full variable domain: DVKVTQSSRYLVKRTGEKVFLECVQDMDHENMFWYRQDPGLGLRLIYFSYDVKMKEKGDIPEGYSVSREKKERFSLILESASTNQTSMYLCASSFILSVEAFFGQGTRLTVV.

This chain uses TRBV5-1 with TRBJ2-5; D uncertain. The CDR3 length is 12 residues. The germline CDR1 and CDR2 sequences are SGHRS and YFSETQ. Deletions cut 3 bases from V and 4 bases from J, with 7 bases between. In nucleotides, the CDR3 is TGCGCCAGCAGCTCTCCCGGAGAGACCCAGTACTTC. As protein: CASSSPGETQYF.

The gene calls are TRBV28 and TRBJ2-2; 7 nucleotides line up with TRBD1. The J segment lost 2 bases and the V segment lost 5 bases, leaving 14 bases of the junction unmatched. CDR1 and CDR2 (germline): MDHEN, SYDVKM. This CDR3 has 18 residues. CDR3 DNA: TGTGCCAGCAGTATAACGGACAGGATTGACTTTAACACCGGGGAGCTGTTTTTT. Its translation is CASSITDRIDFNTGELFF.

The rearrangement uses TRBV5-1 and TRBJ2-2; a weak D match, TRBD2 (6 bases). The V gene's germline CDR1 is SGHRS and CDR2 YFSETQ. CDR3 length: 15 residues. The V end was cut by 5 bases, the J end by 6 bases, with 17 bases between. The CDR3 region has the DNA TGCGCCAGCAGGGGAGGCCCCCTCGGGGCCGGGGAGCTGTTTTTT. Protein sequence: CASRGGPLGAGELFF.

This clone showed up just once. The rearrangement links TRBV5-1 to TRBJ1-1; 7 bases align to TRBD1. The germline CDR1 and CDR2 sequences are SGHRS and YFSETQ. After removal of 3 bases from V and 11 bases from J, the junction contained 16 bases not matched to a gene. The CDR3 sequence is 15 residues long. The CDR3, as DNA: TGCGCCAGCAGCTCGGGACAGTTTTCGGCCGAGGGGGCTTTCTTT. Its translation: CASSSGQFSAEGAFF.

The rearrangement joins TRBV11-2 to TRBJ1-1, with TRBD1 identical over 8 bases. The germline gives CDR1 SGHAT, CDR2 FQNNGV. This CDR3 has 15 residues. Trimming at V came to 1 base and at J to 2 bases, leaving 3 bases not matched to a gene. The CDR3 DNA reads TGTGCCAGCAGCTTAGCTGGACAGGGAAACACTGAAGCTTTCTTT. This encodes CASSLAGQGNTEAFF.

The chain joins TRBV9 to TRBJ2-3; 8 bases agree with TRBD2. The trim removed 4 bases at V and 2 bases at J, leaving 15 bases unmatched. The length of the CDR3 is 18 residues. Germline-derived CDR1 and CDR2 are SGDLS and YYNGEE. In DNA, the CDR3 is TGTGCCAGCAGCTCACTGTCCGGGGGGGGCCGGTACACAGATACGCAGTATTTT. Its protein is CASSSLSGGGRYTDTQYF.

In this sample, this clone turned up a few times. The chain recombines TRBV5-6 with TRBJ1-5, with D perhaps TRBD1 (6 bases). Germline V gene sequence: CDR1 SGHDT, CDR2 YYEEEE. The CDR3 consists of 15 residues. Trimming shortened V by 4 bases and J by 7 bases, and 18 bases separated the two germline ends. Here the CDR3 reads CASSRWQGLGQPQHF. In DNA, the CDR3 is TGTGCCAGCAGCCGATGGCAGGGGCTTGGGCAGCCCCAGCATTTT. The variable domain in full, completed from reference TRBV5-6 and TRBJ1-5, reads DAGVTQSPTHLIKTRGQQVTLRCSPKSGHDTVSWYQQALGQGPQFIFQYYEEEERQRGNFPDRFSGHQFPNYSSELNVNALLLGDSALYLCASSRWQGLGQPQHFGDGTRLSIL.

CDR3 region: CASSAQHRGNSEKLFF. As DNA, the CDR3 is TGTGCCAGCAGCGCGCAACACAGGGGGAATTCTGAAAAACTGTTTTTT. The chain carries TRBV9 and TRBJ1-4, with TRBD1 matching over 8 bases. Germline CDR1 and CDR2: SGDLS and YYNGEE. The trim removed 3 bases at V and 7 bases at J, leaving 11 bases unmatched. CDR3 size: 16 residues.

The genes are TRBV5-6 and TRBJ1-1, with 9 nucleotides matching TRBD1. The CDR3 has 16 residues. J lost 1 base, V lost 1 base, and 5 bases had no gene match. Per the germline V gene, CDR1 is SGHDT and CDR2 is YYEEEE. Written as DNA, the CDR3 is TGTGCCAGCAGCTTGCCGGGACAGGGATCGAACACTGAAGCTTTCTTT. It yields the protein CASSLPGQGSNTEAFF. The variable domain in full, completed from reference TRBV5-6 and TRBJ1-1, reads DAGVTQSPTHLIKTRGQQVTLRCSPKSGHDTVSWYQQALGQGPQFIFQYYEEEERQRGNFPDRFSGHQFPNYSSELNVNALLLGDSALYLCASSLPGQGSNTEAFFGQGTRLTVV.

The rearrangement uses TRBV6-1 and TRBJ1-3; D unclear. CDR1 is MNHNS, CDR2 SASEGT, per germline. CDR3 length: 15 amino acids. V was clipped by 4 bases and J by 4 bases, with 14 bases between them. For the CDR3, the DNA is TGTGCCAGCAGTGTCGGTCTTCTAAAAGGAAACACCATATATTTT. Translation: CASSVGLLKGNTIYF.

The chain carries TRBV5-1 and TRBJ1-1, with D possibly being TRBD1 (5 bases). Trimming took off 2 bases at V and 1 base at J, with 9 bases between the two ends. The germline CDR1 and CDR2 sequences are SGHRS and YFSETQ. The CDR3 sequence is 14 residues long. The CDR3 nucleotides are TGCGCCAGCAGCTTTCGGGGGAGGAACACTGAAGCTTTCTTT. It yields the protein CASSFRGRNTEAFF.

This clone has just one count. The chain recombines TRBV28 with TRBJ1-1; 7 bases agree with TRBD1. CDR1 MDHEN and CDR2 SYDVKM come from the germline V gene. This CDR3 contains 17 residues. Losses at the gene ends were 7 bases for V and 1 base for J; bases not matched to a gene: 15. The CDR3 here is CASTTGQDSNPNTEAFF. The CDR3 DNA reads as TGTGCCAGCACTACCGGACAGGACAGCAATCCGAACACTGAAGCTTTCTTT.

V and J are TRBV6-4 and TRBJ1-2; D ambiguous. V lost 6 bases and J 8 bases, leaving 10 bases between the germline ends. The CDR3 runs 11 residues. CDR1 is MRHNA, CDR2 SNTAGT, per germline. The CDR3 DNA reads TGTGCCAGCAGCAAATCGGGAGGCTACACCTTC. This gives the protein CASSKSGGYTF.

This clone was detected only once. Written as DNA, the CDR3 is TGTGCCAGCGACGAGGAGGTTAACCAGCCCCAGCATTTT. Translating it yields CASDEEVNQPQHF. This sequence joins TRBV2 and TRBJ1-5; D is undetermined. Trimming removed 8 bases at V and 7 bases at J, with 15 bases between. The CDR3 extends over 13 amino acids. Germline V gives CDR1 SNHLY, CDR2 FYNNEI.

J is TRBJ2-3 and V is TRBV5-1; 7 bases agree with TRBD2. CDR3 length: 16 residues. Germline-derived CDR1 and CDR2 are SGHRS and YFSETQ. The ends lost 5 bases at V and 0 bases at J; junction bases unmatched: 9. CDR3 sequence reads: CASSPPPRGSTDTQYF. The DNA for the CDR3 is TGCGCCAGCAGTCCGCCTCCGCGGGGGAGCACAGATACGCAGTATTTT.

This clone appeared once. The chain recombines TRBV5-4 with TRBJ2-5, with D tentatively TRBD1 (6 bases). The ends were cut back, 1 base at V and 4 bases at J, with 8 bases in the middle. CDR3 length: 13 residues. Germline CDR1 reads SGHNT; CDR2 reads YYREEE (reference sequence). In nucleotides, the CDR3 is TGTGCCAGCAGCTTGCAGGGGCCAGAGACCCAGTACTTC. Protein: CASSLQGPETQYF.